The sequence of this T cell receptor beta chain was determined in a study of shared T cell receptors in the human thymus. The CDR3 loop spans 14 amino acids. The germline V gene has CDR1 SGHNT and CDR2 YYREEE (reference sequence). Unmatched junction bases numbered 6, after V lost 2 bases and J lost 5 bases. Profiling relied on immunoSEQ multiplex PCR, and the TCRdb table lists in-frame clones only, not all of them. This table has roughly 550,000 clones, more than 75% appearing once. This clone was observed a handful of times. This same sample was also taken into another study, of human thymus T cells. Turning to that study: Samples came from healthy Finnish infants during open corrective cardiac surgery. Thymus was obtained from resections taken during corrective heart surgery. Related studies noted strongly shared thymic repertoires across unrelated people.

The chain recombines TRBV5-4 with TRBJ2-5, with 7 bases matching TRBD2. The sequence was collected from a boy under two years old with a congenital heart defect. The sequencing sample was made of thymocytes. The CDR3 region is CASSLKTGGETQYF. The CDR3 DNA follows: TGTGCCAGCAGCTTAAAAACGGGGGGTGAGACCCAGTACTTC.